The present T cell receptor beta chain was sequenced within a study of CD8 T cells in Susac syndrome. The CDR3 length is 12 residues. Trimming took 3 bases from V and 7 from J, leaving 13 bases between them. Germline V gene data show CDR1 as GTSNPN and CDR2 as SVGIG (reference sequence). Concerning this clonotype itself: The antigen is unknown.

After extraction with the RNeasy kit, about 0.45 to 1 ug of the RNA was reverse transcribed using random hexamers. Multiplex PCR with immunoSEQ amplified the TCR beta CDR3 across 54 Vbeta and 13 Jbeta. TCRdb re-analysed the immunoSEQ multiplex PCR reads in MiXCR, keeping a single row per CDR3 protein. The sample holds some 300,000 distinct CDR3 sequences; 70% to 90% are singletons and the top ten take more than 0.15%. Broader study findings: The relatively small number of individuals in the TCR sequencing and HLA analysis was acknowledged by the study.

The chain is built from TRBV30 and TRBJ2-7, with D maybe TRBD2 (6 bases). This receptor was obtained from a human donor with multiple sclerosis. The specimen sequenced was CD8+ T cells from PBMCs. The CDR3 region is CAWSGTLTEQYF. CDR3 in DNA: TGTGCCTGGAGCGGGACTTTAACTGAGCAGTACTTC.